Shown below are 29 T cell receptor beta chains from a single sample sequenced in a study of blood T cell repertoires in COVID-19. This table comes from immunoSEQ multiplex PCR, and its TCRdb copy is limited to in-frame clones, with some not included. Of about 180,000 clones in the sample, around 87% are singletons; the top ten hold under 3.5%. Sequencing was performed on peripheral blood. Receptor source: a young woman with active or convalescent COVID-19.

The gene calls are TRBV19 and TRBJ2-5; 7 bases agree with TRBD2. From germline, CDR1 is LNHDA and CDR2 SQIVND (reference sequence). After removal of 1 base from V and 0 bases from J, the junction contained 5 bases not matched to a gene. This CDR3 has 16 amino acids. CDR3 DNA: TGTGCCAGTAGTATAGGCAGCGGGAAGTACCAAGAGACCCAGTACTTC. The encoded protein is CASSIGSGKYQETQYF.

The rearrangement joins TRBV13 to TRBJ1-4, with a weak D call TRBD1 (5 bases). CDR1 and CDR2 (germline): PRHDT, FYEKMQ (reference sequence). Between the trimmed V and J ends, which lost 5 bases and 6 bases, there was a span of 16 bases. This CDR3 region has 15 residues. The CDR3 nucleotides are TGTGCCAGCAGCGCGGGCGGGGCCGGGGATGAAAAACTGTTTTTT. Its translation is CASSAGGAGDEKLFF.

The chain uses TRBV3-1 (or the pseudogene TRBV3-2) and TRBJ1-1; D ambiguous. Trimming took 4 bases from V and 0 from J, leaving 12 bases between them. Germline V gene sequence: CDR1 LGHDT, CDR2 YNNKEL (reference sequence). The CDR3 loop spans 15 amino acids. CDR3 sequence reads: CASSPLAELNTEAFF. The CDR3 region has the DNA TGTGCCAGCAGCCCCCTGGCAGAATTGAACACTGAAGCTTTCTTT.

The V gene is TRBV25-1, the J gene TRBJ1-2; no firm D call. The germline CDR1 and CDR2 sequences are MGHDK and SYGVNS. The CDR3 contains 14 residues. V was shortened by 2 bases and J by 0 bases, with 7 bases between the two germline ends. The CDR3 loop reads CASSEAGSNYGYTF. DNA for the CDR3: TGTGCCAGCAGTGAAGCAGGCTCTAACTATGGCTACACCTTC.

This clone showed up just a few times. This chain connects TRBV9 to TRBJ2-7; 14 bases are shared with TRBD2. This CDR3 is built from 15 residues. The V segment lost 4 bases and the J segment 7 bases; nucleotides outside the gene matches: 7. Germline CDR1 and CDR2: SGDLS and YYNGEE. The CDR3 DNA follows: TGTGCCAGCAGCCCCCGACTAGCGGGGGGGATTGAGCAGTACTTC. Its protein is CASSPRLAGGIEQYF.

CDR3 DNA: TGTGCCAGCAGCTCCCTGACACACTACGAGCAGTACTTC. Translated, it gives CASSSLTHYEQYF. The chain links TRBV11-3 to TRBJ2-7; D gene uncertain. The ends were cut back, 4 bases at V and 3 bases at J, with 10 bases in the middle. The CDR3 spans 13 residues. Germline lookup yields CDR1 SGHNT and CDR2 YENEEA. The full variable domain, rest sourced from reference TRBV11-3 and TRBJ2-7, is EAGVVQSPRYKIIEKKQPVAFWCNPISGHNTLYWYLQNLGQGPELLIRYENEEAVDDSQLPKDRFSAERLKGVDSTLKIQPAELGDSAVYLCASSSLTHYEQYFGPGTRLTVT.

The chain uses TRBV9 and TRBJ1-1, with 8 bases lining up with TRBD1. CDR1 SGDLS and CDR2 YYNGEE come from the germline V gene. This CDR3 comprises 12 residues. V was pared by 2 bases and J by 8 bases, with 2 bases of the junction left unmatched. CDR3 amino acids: CASSVGDREAFF. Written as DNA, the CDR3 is TGTGCCAGCAGCGTGGGGGACAGGGAAGCTTTCTTT.

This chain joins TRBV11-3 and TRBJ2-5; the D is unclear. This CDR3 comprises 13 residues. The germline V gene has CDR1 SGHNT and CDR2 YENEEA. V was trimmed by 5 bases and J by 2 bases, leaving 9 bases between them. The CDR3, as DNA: TGTGCCAGCAGCCACAACACGCAAGAGACCCAGTACTTC. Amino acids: CASSHNTQETQYF.

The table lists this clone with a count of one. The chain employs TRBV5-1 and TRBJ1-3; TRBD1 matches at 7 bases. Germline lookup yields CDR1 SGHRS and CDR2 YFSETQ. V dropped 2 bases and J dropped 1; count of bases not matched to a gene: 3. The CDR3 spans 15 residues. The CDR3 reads CASSFDRASGNTIYF. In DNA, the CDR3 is TGCGCCAGCAGCTTCGACAGGGCTTCTGGAAACACCATATATTTT.

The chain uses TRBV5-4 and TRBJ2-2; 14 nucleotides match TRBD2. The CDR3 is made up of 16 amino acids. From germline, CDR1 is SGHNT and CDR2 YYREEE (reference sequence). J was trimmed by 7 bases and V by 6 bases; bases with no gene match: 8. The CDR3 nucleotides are TGTGCCAGCAATCCGGGACTAGCGGGAGAAGGCGGGGAGCTGTTTTTT. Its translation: CASNPGLAGEGGELFF.

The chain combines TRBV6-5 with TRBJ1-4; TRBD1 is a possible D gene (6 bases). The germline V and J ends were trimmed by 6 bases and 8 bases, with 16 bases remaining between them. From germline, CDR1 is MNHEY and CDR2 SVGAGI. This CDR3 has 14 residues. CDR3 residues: CASSIGQLGEKLFF. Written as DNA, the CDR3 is TGTGCCAGCAGCATTGGACAGTTAGGGGAAAAACTGTTTTTT.

This chain's CDR3 is CAITDRGTSPLHF. CDR3 sequence (DNA): TGTGCCATCACTGACAGGGGTACTTCACCCCTCCACTTT. This chain links TRBV10-3 with TRBJ1-6, with TRBD1 matching 8 bases. V lost 7 bases, J lost 9 bases, and 5 bases stayed unmatched. Germline-derived CDR1 and CDR2 are ENHRY and SYGVKD. The CDR3 length is 13 residues.

The CDR3 protein is CASSIAAYTEAFF. The CDR3 DNA is TGTGCCAGCAGCATAGCAGCCTACACTGAAGCTTTCTTT. This sequence joins TRBV5-6 and TRBJ1-1; no clear D gene. The CDR3 totals 13 residues. V was pared by 4 bases and J by 3 bases, with 10 bases between. Germline assignment: CDR1 SGHDT and CDR2 YYEEEE. Drawing the rest from reference TRBV5-6 and TRBJ1-1, the complete variable domain is DAGVTQSPTHLIKTRGQQVTLRCSPKSGHDTVSWYQQALGQGPQFIFQYYEEEERQRGNFPDRFSGHQFPNYSSELNVNALLLGDSALYLCASSIAAYTEAFFGQGTRLTVV.

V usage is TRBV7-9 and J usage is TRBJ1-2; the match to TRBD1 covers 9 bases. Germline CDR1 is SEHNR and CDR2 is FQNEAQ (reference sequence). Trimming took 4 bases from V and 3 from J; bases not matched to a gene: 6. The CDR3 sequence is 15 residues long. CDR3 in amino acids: CASSSSGTGYYGYTF. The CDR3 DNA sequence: TGTGCCAGCAGCTCCTCCGGGACAGGGTACTATGGCTACACCTTC.

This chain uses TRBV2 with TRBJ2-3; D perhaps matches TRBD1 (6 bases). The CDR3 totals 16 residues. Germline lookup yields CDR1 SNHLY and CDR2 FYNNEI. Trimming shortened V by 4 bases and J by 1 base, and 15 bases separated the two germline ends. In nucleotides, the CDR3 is TGTGCCAGCAGTGTGGACAGTCACCCCCGCACAGATACGCAGTATTTT. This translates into CASSVDSHPRTDTQYF.

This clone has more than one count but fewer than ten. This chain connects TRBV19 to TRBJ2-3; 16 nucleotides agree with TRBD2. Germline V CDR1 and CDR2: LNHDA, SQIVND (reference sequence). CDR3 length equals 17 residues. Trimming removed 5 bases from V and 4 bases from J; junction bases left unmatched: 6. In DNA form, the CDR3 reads TGTGCCAGTAGTCTACCCGGGACTAGCGGGAGGGCAGATACGCAGTATTTT. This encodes CASSLPGTSGRADTQYF.

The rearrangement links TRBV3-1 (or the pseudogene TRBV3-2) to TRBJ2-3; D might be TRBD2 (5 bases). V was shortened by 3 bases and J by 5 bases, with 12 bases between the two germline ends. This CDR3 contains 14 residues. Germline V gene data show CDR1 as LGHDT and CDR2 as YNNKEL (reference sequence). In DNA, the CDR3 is TGTGCCAGCAGCCACAGGACTCCGATAGATACGCAGTATTTT. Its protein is CASSHRTPIDTQYF.

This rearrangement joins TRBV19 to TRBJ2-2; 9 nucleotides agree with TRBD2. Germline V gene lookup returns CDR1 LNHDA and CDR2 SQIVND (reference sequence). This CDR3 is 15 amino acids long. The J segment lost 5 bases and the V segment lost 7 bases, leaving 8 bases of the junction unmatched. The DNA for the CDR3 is TGTGCCAGTAAGGCCGTCAGCGGGAGGACCGGGGAGCTGTTTTTT. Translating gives CASKAVSGRTGELFF.

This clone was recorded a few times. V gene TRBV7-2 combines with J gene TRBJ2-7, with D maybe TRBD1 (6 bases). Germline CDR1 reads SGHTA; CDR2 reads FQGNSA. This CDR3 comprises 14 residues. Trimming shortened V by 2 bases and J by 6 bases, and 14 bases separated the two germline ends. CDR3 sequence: CASSLNRAGVEQYF. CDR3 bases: TGTGCCAGCAGCTTAAACAGGGCGGGCGTCGAGCAGTACTTC.

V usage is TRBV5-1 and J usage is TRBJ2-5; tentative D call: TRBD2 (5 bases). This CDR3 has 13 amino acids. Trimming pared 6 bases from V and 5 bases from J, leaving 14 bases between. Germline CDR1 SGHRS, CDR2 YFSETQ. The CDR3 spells CASNQARRETQYF. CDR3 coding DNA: TGCGCCAGCAATCAAGCGAGGAGGGAGACCCAGTACTTC.

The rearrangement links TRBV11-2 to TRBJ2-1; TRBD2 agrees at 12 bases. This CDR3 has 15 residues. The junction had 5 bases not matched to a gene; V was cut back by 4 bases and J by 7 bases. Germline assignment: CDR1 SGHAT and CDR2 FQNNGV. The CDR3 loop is CASSYLAGGLNEQFF. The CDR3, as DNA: TGTGCCAGCAGCTATCTAGCGGGAGGGCTGAATGAGCAGTTCTTC.

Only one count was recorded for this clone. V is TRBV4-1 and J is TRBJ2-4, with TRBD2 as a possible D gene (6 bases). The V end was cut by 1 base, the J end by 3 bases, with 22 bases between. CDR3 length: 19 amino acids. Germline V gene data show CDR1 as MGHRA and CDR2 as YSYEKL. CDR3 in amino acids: CASSQGLIGDGGVKNIQYF. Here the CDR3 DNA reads TGCGCCAGCAGCCAAGGACTAATAGGCGACGGGGGAGTCAAAAACATTCAGTACTTC.

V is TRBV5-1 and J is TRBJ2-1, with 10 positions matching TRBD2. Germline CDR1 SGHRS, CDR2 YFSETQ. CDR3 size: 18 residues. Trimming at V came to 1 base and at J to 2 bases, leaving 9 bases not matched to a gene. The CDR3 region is CASSLTSLAGGAYNEQFF. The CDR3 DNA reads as TGCGCCAGCAGCTTGACTTCCTTAGCGGGGGGCGCCTACAATGAGCAGTTCTTC.

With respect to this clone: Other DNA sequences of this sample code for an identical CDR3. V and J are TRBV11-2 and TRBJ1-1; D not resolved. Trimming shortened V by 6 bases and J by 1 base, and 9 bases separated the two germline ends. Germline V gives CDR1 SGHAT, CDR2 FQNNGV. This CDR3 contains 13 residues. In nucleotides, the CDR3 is TGTGCCAGCAGTCCTATTAGGAACACTGAAGCTTTCTTT. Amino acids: CASSPIRNTEAFF.

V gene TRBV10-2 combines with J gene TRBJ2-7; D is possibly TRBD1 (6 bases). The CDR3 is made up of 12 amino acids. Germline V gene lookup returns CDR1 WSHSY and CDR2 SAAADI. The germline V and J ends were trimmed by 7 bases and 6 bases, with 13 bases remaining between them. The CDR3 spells CASNTGSGEQYF. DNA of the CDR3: TGCGCCAGCAATACAGGGTCAGGCGAGCAGTACTTC.

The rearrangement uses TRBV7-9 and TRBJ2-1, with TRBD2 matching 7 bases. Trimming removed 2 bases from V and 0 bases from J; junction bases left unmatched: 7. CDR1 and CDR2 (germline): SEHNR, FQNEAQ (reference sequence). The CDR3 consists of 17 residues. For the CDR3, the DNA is TGTGCCAGCAGCTTATTCCGGCGGGGGAGCTCCTACAATGAGCAGTTCTTC. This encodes CASSLFRRGSSYNEQFF.

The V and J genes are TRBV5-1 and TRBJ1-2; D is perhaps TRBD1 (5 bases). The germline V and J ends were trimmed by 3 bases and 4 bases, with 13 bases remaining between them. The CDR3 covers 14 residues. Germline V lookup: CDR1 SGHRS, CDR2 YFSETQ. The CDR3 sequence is CASSSSTGGYGYTF. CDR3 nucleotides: TGCGCCAGCAGCTCGTCGACGGGGGGCTATGGCTACACCTTC.

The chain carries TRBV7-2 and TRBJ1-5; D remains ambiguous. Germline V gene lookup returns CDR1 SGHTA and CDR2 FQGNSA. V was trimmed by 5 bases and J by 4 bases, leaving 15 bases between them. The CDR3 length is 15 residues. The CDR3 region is CASSRSGMGNQPQHF. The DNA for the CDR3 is TGTGCCAGCAGCCGCTCGGGGATGGGGAATCAGCCCCAGCATTTT.

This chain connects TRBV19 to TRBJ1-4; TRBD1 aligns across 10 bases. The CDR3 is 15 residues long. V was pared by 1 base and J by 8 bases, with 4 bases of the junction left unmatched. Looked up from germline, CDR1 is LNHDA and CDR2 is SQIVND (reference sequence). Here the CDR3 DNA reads TGTGCCAGTAGTATAGGAGGGGACAGGGGCGAAAAACTGTTTTTT. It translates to CASSIGGDRGEKLFF.